What follows are 25 T cell receptor beta chains derived from one specimen sequenced in a study of blood T cells in healthy people across ages. It was with a sample-barcoded 5' primer and a J-beta primer mix that a second PCR of roughly 6 to 12 cycles was run. TCRdb itself ran the 5' RACE reads through MiXCR, one entry per CDR3 protein. The data hold 600,000 to 1,000,000 distinct CDR3 sequences, with 55% to 70% observed a single time. The sample comprised blood. The receptors stem from a man in his thirties or forties in good health.

There are many counts of this clonotype. The chain has TRBV27 and TRBJ2-7; 11 bases agree with TRBD1. Trimming cost V 5 bases and J 5 bases; bases outside gene matches: 5. CDR1 and CDR2 (germline): MNHEY, SMNVEV (reference sequence). This CDR3 has 14 amino acids. The CDR3 DNA is TGTGCCAGCAGTATCGGACAGGGGGCGGACGAGCAGTACTTC. The encoded protein is CASSIGQGADEQYF.

The rearrangement uses TRBV6-5 and TRBJ2-5; no clear D gene. There are 16 residues in the CDR3. Per germline, CDR1 MNHEY and CDR2 SVGAGI. The V and J ends lost 0 bases and 5 bases respectively, with 16 bases between them. CDR3: CASSYSRSDFRETQYF. As DNA, the CDR3 is TGTGCCAGCAGTTACTCGAGATCAGATTTCCGGGAGACCCAGTACTTC.

The CDR3 sequence is CSVGTKLGYEQYF. DNA of the CDR3: TGCAGCGTCGGTACCAAGCTTGGCTACGAGCAGTACTTC. The chain couples TRBV29-1 to TRBJ2-7, with unresolved D. This CDR3 has 13 residues. Germline loops: CDR1 SQVTM, CDR2 ANQGSEA. The ends were cut back, 6 bases at V and 3 bases at J, with 15 bases in the middle.

About this clonotype itself: Likely a read error: the CDR3 ends without its conserved phenylalanine or tryptophan. The chain employs TRBV6-5 and TRBJ1-6, with D perhaps matching TRBD1 (6 bases). Per germline, CDR1 MNHEY and CDR2 SVGAGI. This CDR3 region has 13 residues. Deletions cut 10 bases from V and 7 bases from J, with 14 bases between. CDR3 DNA sequence: TGTGCCACACAGGGACGTTCGAATTCACCCCTCCACGTT. Amino acids: CATQGRSNSPLHV.

The chain is built from TRBV11-2 and TRBJ2-1; 8 bases fit TRBD2. The V gene's germline CDR1 is SGHAT and CDR2 FQNNGV. This CDR3 is 17 amino acids long. After removal of 5 bases from V and 5 bases from J, the junction contained 14 bases not matched to a gene. DNA of the CDR3: TGTGCCAGCAGCATCAATCACAGCGGGGGACGAAACAATGAGCAGTTCTTC. The encoded protein is CASSINHSGGRNNEQFF.

This clonotype turned up a few times. The DNA of the CDR3 is TGTGCCAGCAGTTACCAGGGGGGGGTGAACACTGAAGCTTTCTTT. The encoded protein is CASSYQGGVNTEAFF. J is TRBJ1-1 and V is TRBV6-5; 7 nucleotides agree with TRBD1. Germline V gene sequence: CDR1 MNHEY, CDR2 SVGAGI. The CDR3 is 15 amino acids. J lost 0 bases, V lost 2 bases, and 3 bases had no gene match.

The V and J genes are TRBV20-1 and TRBJ2-3; 8 nucleotides line up with TRBD1. The CDR3 loop spans 13 amino acids. With 6 bases clipped from V and 6 bases from J, the junction kept 8 bases outside the gene matches. Germline CDR1 is DFQATT and CDR2 is SNEGSKA (reference sequence). The DNA of the CDR3 is TGCAGTGCCCAAGGACAGGGACTCGATACGCAGTATTTT. Its translation: CSAQGQGLDTQYF.

The V gene is TRBV28, the J gene TRBJ2-1; 10 positions match TRBD1. Germline V gives CDR1 MDHEN, CDR2 SYDVKM. V shed 6 bases and J 8 bases; nucleotides not matched to a gene: 10. This CDR3 has 15 amino acids. Here the CDR3 reads CASSPSGQGRYEQFF. In nucleotides, the CDR3 is TGTGCCAGCAGCCCTTCGGGACAGGGGAGGTATGAGCAGTTCTTC.

The chain joins TRBV20-1 to TRBJ1-1, with D hard to call. Germline V CDR1 and CDR2: DFQATT, SNEGSKA (reference sequence). The CDR3 consists of 15 residues. V was cut by 0 bases and J by 7 bases, with 18 bases left in between. In DNA form, the CDR3 reads TGCAGTGCTAGAGATCGGGCGGCAGGCGCGTTTGAAGCTTTCTTT. This gives the protein CSARDRAAGAFEAFF.

This chain uses TRBV6-5 with TRBJ2-3; weak D call: TRBD1 (5 bases). The CDR3 runs 14 residues. V was pared by 6 bases and J by 4 bases, with 14 bases between. Germline V gene data show CDR1 as MNHEY and CDR2 as SVGAGI. The CDR3 bases are TGTGCCAGCAGGCCAGGGTTTGTGGCAGATACGCAGTATTTT. Its translation is CASRPGFVADTQYF.

This clonotype was found once. V usage is TRBV6-1 and J usage is TRBJ2-7, with TRBD1 matching 8 bases. The germline CDR1 and CDR2 sequences are MNHNS and SASEGT. V lost 8 bases to trimming and J lost 3 bases; unmatched junction nucleotides: 12. The CDR3 extends over 15 amino acids. The CDR3 nucleotides read TGTGCCAGCTGGGCCCCGGTAGGACAGGGCTACGAGCAGTACTTC. It is translated as CASWAPVGQGYEQYF.

V and J are TRBV29-1 and TRBJ2-7, with TRBD1 matching over 10 bases. The end of the DNA is better explained by TRBJ2-5, so the J call may be wrong. The germline CDR1 and CDR2 sequences are SQVTM and ANQGSEA. The CDR3 consists of 14 residues. The DNA of the CDR3 is TGCAGCGTCGCAAGATCGACAGGGGGCGAGACCCAGTACTTC. This gives the protein CSVARSTGGETQYF.

The chain is built from TRBV29-1 and TRBJ2-3; 7 bases match TRBD1. V trimming: 7 bases; J trimming: 2 bases; junction bases outside the gene matches: 6. The CDR3 extends over 13 amino acids. Germline CDR1 is SQVTM and CDR2 is ANQGSEA. The CDR3 nucleotides are TGCAGCGCAGGACAGGCCAACACAGATACGCAGTATTTT. It yields the protein CSAGQANTDTQYF.

This chain connects TRBV7-2 to TRBJ1-4; D unclear. CDR1 and CDR2 (germline): SGHTA, FQGNSA. This CDR3 comprises 14 residues. V was cut by 3 bases and J by 8 bases, with 13 bases left in between. Here the CDR3 DNA reads TGTGCCAGCAGCTTGGGTCAGGCAGGCGAAAAACTGTTTTTT. This codes for CASSLGQAGEKLFF.

The chain joins TRBV7-2 to TRBJ2-5; 7 positions agree with TRBD2. Matching the DNA end better, TRBJ2-7 makes the J call doubtful. The CDR3 is 13 residues long. CDR1 and CDR2 from the germline V gene are SGHTA and FQGNSA. Written as DNA, the CDR3 is TGTGCCAGCAGCCGAGATCTAGCGGCCGAGCAGTACTTC. It is translated as CASSRDLAAEQYF.

The DNA for the CDR3 is TGTGCCAGCAGCCAAGAAGTGAGTTTCCAAGAGACCCAGTACTTC. It codes for CASSQEVSFQETQYF. The chain recombines TRBV4-2 with TRBJ2-5; D not resolved. Germline CDR1 LGHNA, CDR2 YNFKEQ. CDR3 length: 15 residues. V was cut by 0 bases and J by 1 base, with 9 bases left in between.

This chain connects TRBV29-1 to TRBJ2-7, with 8 bases lining up with TRBD1. V shed 8 bases and J 3 bases; nucleotides not matched to a gene: 6. The germline CDR1 and CDR2 sequences are SQVTM and ANQGSEA. This CDR3 comprises 12 residues. The chain's CDR3 is CSIRDRNYEQYF. The CDR3 nucleotides read TGCAGCATCCGGGACAGGAACTACGAGCAGTACTTC.

CDR3 sequence (DNA): TGTGCCAGCAGCCTAGCGGGAGTTCTGACGGGTGAGCAGTTCTTC. This gives the protein CASSLAGVLTGEQFF. The V call is TRBV2, the J call TRBJ2-1; 10 bases are a match to TRBD2. Germline CDR1 and CDR2: SNHLY and FYNNEI. Losses at the gene ends were 6 bases for V and 9 bases for J; bases not matched to a gene: 11. CDR3 size: 15 residues.

In nucleotides, the CDR3 is TGTGCCAGCAGCCGCGGACTAAGCGGGTCCGAGCAGTACTTC. The encoded protein is CASSRGLSGSEQYF. The chain carries TRBV7-2 and TRBJ2-7, with TRBD2 as a possible D gene (6 bases). The length of the CDR3 is 14 residues. Trimming pared 5 bases from V and 6 bases from J, leaving 17 bases between. Germline lookup yields CDR1 SGHTA and CDR2 FQGNSA.

The gene calls are TRBV9 and TRBJ1-2; D call uncertain. CDR3 length: 13 amino acids. The ends were cut back, 2 bases at V and 6 bases at J, with 11 bases in the middle. Germline V gene sequence: CDR1 SGDLS, CDR2 YYNGEE. The CDR3 loop is CASSVKGLNGYTF. The CDR3 region has the DNA TGTGCCAGCAGCGTTAAGGGCTTAAATGGCTACACCTTC. Complete variable domain (other parts from reference TRBV9 and TRBJ1-2): DSGVTQTPKHLITATGQRVTLRCSPRSGDLSVYWYQQSLDQGLQFLIQYYNGEERAKGNILERFSAQQFPDLHSELNLSSLELGDSALYFCASSVKGLNGYTFGSGTRLTVV.

This clonotype showed up just a few times. This rearrangement joins TRBV20-1 to TRBJ2-5; 8 bases map to TRBD1. With V trimmed by 0 bases and J by 11 bases, 11 bases remained unmatched. From germline, CDR1 is DFQATT and CDR2 SNEGSKA (reference sequence). The CDR3 sequence is 14 residues long. The CDR3 bases are TGCAGTGCTAGAGACGTTACGACAGGGGTTGAGCAGTACTTC. Translation gives CSARDVTTGVEQYF.

This chain uses TRBV20-1 with TRBJ2-5; a possible D gene is TRBD1 (6 bases). The CDR3 extends over 14 amino acids. V lost 1 base to trimming and J lost 4 bases, with 13 bases between them. CDR1 is DFQATT and CDR2 is SNEGSKA in the germline V gene (reference sequence). Here the CDR3 DNA reads TGCAGTGCTAGAGTAGGACAGATAGGAGAGACCCAGTACTTC. Translated: CSARVGQIGETQYF.

This clonotype was seen a handful of times. This sequence joins TRBV20-1 and TRBJ2-1; 8 bases are shared with TRBD2. This CDR3 region has 14 residues. The germline V gene encodes CDR1 DFQATT and CDR2 SNEGSKA (reference sequence). After removal of 1 base from V and 4 bases from J, the junction contained 3 bases not matched to a gene. In DNA form, the CDR3 reads TGCAGTGCTAGAGCACTAGCGGAATACAATGAGCAGTTCTTC. Protein product: CSARALAEYNEQFF.

V usage is TRBV9 and J usage is TRBJ1-4; D not certain. The germline V and J ends were trimmed by 0 bases and 11 bases, with 11 bases remaining between them. CDR3 length equals 13 residues. From germline, CDR1 is SGDLS and CDR2 YYNGEE. CDR3: CASSVAPGEKLFF. As DNA, the CDR3 is TGTGCCAGCAGCGTAGCCCCCGGTGAGAAACTGTTTTTT.

This chain connects TRBV6-5 to TRBJ2-7; tentative D call: TRBD1 (5 bases). In germline, CDR1 is MNHEY, CDR2 SVGAGI. Trimming shortened V by 2 bases and J by 0 bases, and 8 bases separated the two germline ends. The CDR3 has 14 amino acids. The CDR3 DNA reads as TGTGCCAGCAGTTACAGGGGCCTCTCCTACGAGCAGTACTTC. Translated, it gives CASSYRGLSYEQYF.